This is a list of T cell receptor beta chains from one sample in a study of a mutant IDH1 vaccine in newly diagnosed glioma. The method was immunoSEQ multiplex PCR; TCRdb's version includes in-frame clones alone and lacks a portion of them. The sample lists tens of thousands of clones, roughly 80% occurring once. The material was PBMCs, obtained from a glioma patient treated with radiotherapy, temozolomide or both. These receptor sequences come from a man aged 30-40 years with glioma. Both conserved end residues are part of each CDR3. The D gene is left open where the match is weak. Size is stated for part of the rows, as once, few or many counts, or as a class when the clone is expanded.

cdr3_aa: CASSSHTGGISGANVLTF
cdr3_nt: TGTGCCAGCAGCTCCCACACGGGAGGGATCTCTGGGGCCAACGTCCTGACTTTC
v_call: TRBV7-6
j_call: TRBJ2-6
cdr3_length: 18
clone_size: once
d_call: TRBD2

cdr3_aa: CASSLSAPDPIHTQYF
cdr3_nt: TGTGCCAGCAGCTTGTCAGCCCCGGATCCGATCCATACGCAGTATTTT
v_call: TRBV5-6
j_call: TRBJ2-3
cdr3_length: 16
clone_size: .
d_call: .

cdr3_aa: CASSILQYSPLHF
cdr3_nt: TGTGCCAGTAGTATTTTACAATATTCACCCCTCCACTTT
v_call: TRBV19
j_call: TRBJ1-6
cdr3_length: 13
clone_size: .
d_call: .

cdr3_aa: CSVTHKNTEAFF
cdr3_nt: TGCAGCGTTACCCACAAGAACACTGAAGCTTTCTTT
v_call: TRBV29-1
j_call: TRBJ1-1
cdr3_length: 12
clone_size: .
d_call: .

cdr3_aa: CASSFGRGNQPQHF
cdr3_nt: TGTGCCAGCAGTTTCGGGAGAGGCAATCAGCCCCAGCATTTT
v_call: TRBV2
j_call: TRBJ1-5
cdr3_length: 14
clone_size: few
d_call: .

cdr3_aa: CAWDLGGNTEAFF
cdr3_nt: TGTGCCTGGGACCTTGGGGGGAACACTGAAGCTTTCTTT
v_call: TRBV30
j_call: TRBJ1-1
cdr3_length: 13
clone_size: .
d_call: .

cdr3_aa: CASRLSLQGWEKLFF
cdr3_nt: TGTGCCAGCAGACTCTCCCTCCAGGGATGGGAAAAACTGTTTTTT
v_call: TRBV6-6
j_call: TRBJ1-4
cdr3_length: 15
clone_size: .
d_call: .

cdr3_aa: CASRGTLKNTEAFF
cdr3_nt: TGCGCCAGCAGAGGGACGTTGAAGAACACTGAAGCTTTCTTT
v_call: TRBV4-1
j_call: TRBJ1-1
cdr3_length: 14
clone_size: .
d_call: .

cdr3_aa: CSVRTGYNSPLHF
cdr3_nt: TGCAGCGTCCGGACGGGATATAATTCACCCCTCCACTTT
v_call: TRBV29-1
j_call: TRBJ1-6
cdr3_length: 13
clone_size: .
d_call: .

cdr3_aa: CATSRVAGVGNTIYF
cdr3_nt: TGTGCCACCAGCAGAGTGGCCGGGGTAGGAAACACCATATATTTT
v_call: TRBV15
j_call: TRBJ1-3
cdr3_length: 15
clone_size: .
d_call: .

cdr3_aa: CASSTGRAGELFF
cdr3_nt: TGTGCCAGTAGTACAGGGAGGGCCGGGGAGCTGTTTTTT
v_call: TRBV19
j_call: TRBJ2-2
cdr3_length: 13
clone_size: .
d_call: TRBD2

cdr3_aa: CASSTNTARTGELFF
cdr3_nt: TGTGCCAGCAGTACGAACACGGCCCGCACCGGGGAGCTGTTTTTT
v_call: TRBV6-5
j_call: TRBJ2-2
cdr3_length: 15
clone_size: .
d_call: .

cdr3_aa: CASSVAITGGSTGELFF
cdr3_nt: TGTGCCAGCAGCGTAGCTATTACAGGGGGGTCCACCGGGGAGCTGTTTTTT
v_call: TRBV9
j_call: TRBJ2-2
cdr3_length: 17
clone_size: .
d_call: TRBD1

cdr3_aa: CASSLGAVHEQYF
cdr3_nt: TGTGCCAGCAGCTTAGGGGCAGTCCACGAGCAGTACTTC
v_call: TRBV13
j_call: TRBJ2-7
cdr3_length: 13
clone_size: .
d_call: .

cdr3_aa: CASEYRVGLNTEAFF
cdr3_nt: TGTGCCAGCGAGTACAGGGTTGGATTGAACACTGAAGCTTTCTTT
v_call: TRBV6-5
j_call: TRBJ1-1
cdr3_length: 15
clone_size: .
d_call: .

cdr3_aa: CASRRRDTGYGYTF
cdr3_nt: TGTGCCAGCAGGCGCAGGGACACGGGCTATGGCTACACCTTC
v_call: TRBV2
j_call: TRBJ1-2
cdr3_length: 14
clone_size: .
d_call: .

cdr3_aa: CAIRDGAGMGTGELFF
cdr3_nt: TGTGCCATCAGGGACGGAGCGGGGATGGGTACCGGGGAGCTGTTTTTT
v_call: TRBV10-3
j_call: TRBJ2-2
cdr3_length: 16
clone_size: .
d_call: TRBD2

cdr3_aa: CASSQDRGLSSYEQYF
cdr3_nt: TGTGCCAGCAGCCAAGATCGGGGACTATCCTCCTACGAGCAGTACTTC
v_call: TRBV4-2
j_call: TRBJ2-7
cdr3_length: 16
clone_size: .
d_call: TRBD2

cdr3_aa: CSAHPGTGGRRGTEAFF
cdr3_nt: TGCAGCGCTCACCCCGGGACAGGGGGCCGGAGGGGCACTGAAGCTTTCTTT
v_call: TRBV29-1
j_call: TRBJ1-1
cdr3_length: 17
clone_size: .
d_call: TRBD1

cdr3_aa: CASSLLEGTEKLFF
cdr3_nt: TGTGCCAGCAGCTTATTGGAGGGTACCGAAAAACTGTTTTTT
v_call: TRBV7-9
j_call: TRBJ1-4
cdr3_length: 14
clone_size: once
d_call: .

cdr3_aa: CASSKRGPEQYF
cdr3_nt: TGTGCCAGCAGCAAACGTGGTCCCGAGCAGTACTTC
v_call: TRBV11-2
j_call: TRBJ2-7
cdr3_length: 12
clone_size: .
d_call: .

cdr3_aa: CASRKGQGIGTGELFF
cdr3_nt: TGTGCCAGCAGGAAAGGACAGGGTATAGGGACCGGGGAGCTGTTTTTT
v_call: TRBV2
j_call: TRBJ2-2
cdr3_length: 16
clone_size: .
d_call: TRBD1

cdr3_aa: CASSLGDSHEQYF
cdr3_nt: TGTGCCAGCAGCTTGGGGGACTCCCACGAGCAGTACTTC
v_call: TRBV5-6
j_call: TRBJ2-7
cdr3_length: 13
clone_size: once
d_call: .

cdr3_aa: CASSPGEDEKLFF
cdr3_nt: TGTGCCAGCAGTCCCGGCGAAGATGAAAAACTGTTTTTT
v_call: TRBV6-6
j_call: TRBJ1-4
cdr3_length: 13
clone_size: .
d_call: .

cdr3_aa: CASSLSSYEQYF
cdr3_nt: TGTGCCAGCAGTTTAAGCTCCTACGAGCAGTACTTC
v_call: TRBV25-1
j_call: TRBJ2-7
cdr3_length: 12
clone_size: .
d_call: .

cdr3_aa: CASSLEGGASSYNEQFF
cdr3_nt: TGCGCCAGCAGCTTGGAAGGAGGAGCTAGCTCCTACAATGAGCAGTTCTTC
v_call: TRBV5-1
j_call: TRBJ2-1
cdr3_length: 17
clone_size: .
d_call: .

cdr3_aa: CASSPGTGVEEEAFF
cdr3_nt: TGTGCCAGCAGTCCCGGGACAGGCGTAGAGGAAGAAGCTTTCTTT
v_call: TRBV28
j_call: TRBJ1-1
cdr3_length: 15
clone_size: .
d_call: TRBD1

cdr3_aa: CASSVGGEDEQYF
cdr3_nt: TGTGCCAGCAGCGTAGGAGGAGAGGACGAGCAGTACTTC
v_call: TRBV9
j_call: TRBJ2-7
cdr3_length: 13
clone_size: .
d_call: .

cdr3_aa: CASFLGPGETQYF
cdr3_nt: TGCGCCAGCTTCCTGGGACCGGGAGAGACCCAGTACTTC
v_call: TRBV5-1
j_call: TRBJ2-5
cdr3_length: 13
clone_size: .
d_call: .

cdr3_aa: CSVERDGEQYF
cdr3_nt: TGCAGCGTTGAAAGGGACGGCGAGCAGTACTTC
v_call: TRBV29-1
j_call: TRBJ2-7
cdr3_length: 11
clone_size: .
d_call: .

cdr3_aa: CASSLKLRGTGELFF
cdr3_nt: TGTGCCAGCAGCTTAAAGTTAAGGGGTACCGGGGAGCTGTTTTTT
v_call: TRBV7-8
j_call: TRBJ2-2
cdr3_length: 15
clone_size: .
d_call: .

cdr3_aa: CASRRESSGIFEAGELFF
cdr3_nt: TGTGCCAGCAGGAGGGAGAGTAGCGGAATCTTCGAGGCCGGGGAGCTGTTTTTT
v_call: TRBV27
j_call: TRBJ2-2
cdr3_length: 18
clone_size: few
d_call: .

cdr3_aa: CASIPRDREGTGELFF
cdr3_nt: TGTGCCAGTATTCCCCGGGACAGGGAAGGCACCGGGGAGCTGTTTTTT
v_call: TRBV19
j_call: TRBJ2-2
cdr3_length: 16
clone_size: .
d_call: TRBD1